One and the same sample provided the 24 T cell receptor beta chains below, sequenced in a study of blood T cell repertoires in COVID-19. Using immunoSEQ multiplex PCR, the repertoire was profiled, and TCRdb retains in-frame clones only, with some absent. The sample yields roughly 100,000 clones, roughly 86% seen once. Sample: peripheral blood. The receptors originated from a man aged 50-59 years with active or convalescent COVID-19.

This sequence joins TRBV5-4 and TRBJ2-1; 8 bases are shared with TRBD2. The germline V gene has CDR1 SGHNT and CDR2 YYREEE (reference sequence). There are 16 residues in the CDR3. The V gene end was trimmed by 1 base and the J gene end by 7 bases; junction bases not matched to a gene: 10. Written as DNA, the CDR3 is TGTGCCAGCAGCTTGAGTTTAGTCGGGGGGGCGAATGAGCAGTTCTTC. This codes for CASSLSLVGGANEQFF. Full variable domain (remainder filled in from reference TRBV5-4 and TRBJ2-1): ETGVTQSPTHLIKTRGQQVTLRCSSQSGHNTVSWYQQALGQGPQFIFQYYREEENGRGNFPPRFSGLQFPNYSSELNVNALELDDSALYLCASSLSLVGGANEQFFGPGTRLTVL.

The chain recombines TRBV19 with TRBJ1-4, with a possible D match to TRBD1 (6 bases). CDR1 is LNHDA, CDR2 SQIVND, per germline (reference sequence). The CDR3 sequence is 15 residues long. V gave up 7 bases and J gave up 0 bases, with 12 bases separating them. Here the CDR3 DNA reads TGTGCCAGTATTAGGACAGTCGCAACTAATGAAAAACTGTTTTTT. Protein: CASIRTVATNEKLFF. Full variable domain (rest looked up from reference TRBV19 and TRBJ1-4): DGGITQSPKYLFRKEGQNVTLSCEQNLNHDAMYWYRQDPGQGLRLIYYSQIVNDFQKGDIAEGYSVSREKKESFPLTVTSAQKNPTAFYLCASIRTVATNEKLFFGSGTQLSVL.

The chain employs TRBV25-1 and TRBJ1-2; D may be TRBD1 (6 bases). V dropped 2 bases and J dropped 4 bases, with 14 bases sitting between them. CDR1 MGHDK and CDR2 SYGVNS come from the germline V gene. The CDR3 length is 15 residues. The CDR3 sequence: CASSERWGTSYGYTF. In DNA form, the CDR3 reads TGTGCCAGCAGTGAAAGGTGGGGGACATCCTATGGCTACACCTTC.

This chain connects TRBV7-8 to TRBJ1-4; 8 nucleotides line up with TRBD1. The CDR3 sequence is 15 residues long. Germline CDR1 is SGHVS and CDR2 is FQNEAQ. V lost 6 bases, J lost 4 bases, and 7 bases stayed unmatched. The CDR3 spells CASSPGDRHNEKLFF. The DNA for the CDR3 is TGTGCCAGCAGTCCCGGGGACAGGCATAATGAAAAACTGTTTTTT.

The DNA of the CDR3 is TGTGCCAGCAGCTGGACAGCCTCCGCCGAGCAGTACTTC. It codes for CASSWTASAEQYF. V and J are TRBV6-6 and TRBJ2-7; a weak D match, TRBD1 (6 bases). Germline CDR1 reads MNHNY; CDR2 reads SVGAGI (reference sequence). The ends were cut back, 6 bases at V and 6 bases at J, with 15 bases in the middle. CDR3 length equals 13 residues.

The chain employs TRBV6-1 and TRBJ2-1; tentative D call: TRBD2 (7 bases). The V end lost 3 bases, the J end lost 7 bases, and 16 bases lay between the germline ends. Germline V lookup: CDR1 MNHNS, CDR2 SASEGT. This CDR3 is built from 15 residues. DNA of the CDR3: TGTGCCAGCAGTGATGGGGGGGCGGGTGGTAATGAGCAGTTCTTC. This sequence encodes CASSDGGAGGNEQFF.

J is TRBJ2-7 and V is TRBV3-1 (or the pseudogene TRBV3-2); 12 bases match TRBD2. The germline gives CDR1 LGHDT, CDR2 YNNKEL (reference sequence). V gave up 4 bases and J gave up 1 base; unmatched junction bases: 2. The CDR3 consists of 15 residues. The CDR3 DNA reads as TGTGCCAGCAGCCGACTAGCGGGGGTTTCCTACGAGCAGTACTTC. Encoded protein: CASSRLAGVSYEQYF.

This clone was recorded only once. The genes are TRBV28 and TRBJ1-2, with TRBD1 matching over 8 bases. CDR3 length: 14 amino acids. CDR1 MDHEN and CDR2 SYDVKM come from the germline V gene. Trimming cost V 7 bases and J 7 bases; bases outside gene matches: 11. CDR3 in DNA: TGTGCCAGCACCCTCGACAGGGGAAGTGGTGGCTACACCTTC. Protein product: CASTLDRGSGGYTF.

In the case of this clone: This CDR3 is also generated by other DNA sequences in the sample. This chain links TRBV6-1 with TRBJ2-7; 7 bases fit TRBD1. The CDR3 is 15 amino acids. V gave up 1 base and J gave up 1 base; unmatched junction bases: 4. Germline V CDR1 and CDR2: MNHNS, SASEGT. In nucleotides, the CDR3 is TGTGCCAGCAGTGAAGTGGGGACAGCATCCTACGAGCAGTACGTC. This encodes CASSEVGTASYEQYV.

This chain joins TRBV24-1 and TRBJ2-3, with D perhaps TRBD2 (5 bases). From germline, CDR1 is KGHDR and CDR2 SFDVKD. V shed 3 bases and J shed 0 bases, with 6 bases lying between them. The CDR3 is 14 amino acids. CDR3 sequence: CATSDQRSTDTQYF. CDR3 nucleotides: TGTGCCACCAGTGATCAGCGGAGCACAGATACGCAGTATTTT.

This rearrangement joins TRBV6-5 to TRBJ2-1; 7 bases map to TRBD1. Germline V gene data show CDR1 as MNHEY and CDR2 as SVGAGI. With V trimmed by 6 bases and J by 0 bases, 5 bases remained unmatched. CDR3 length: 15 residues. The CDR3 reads CASRPTGSSYNEQFF. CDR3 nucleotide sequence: TGTGCCAGCAGACCGACAGGGAGCTCCTACAATGAGCAGTTCTTC.

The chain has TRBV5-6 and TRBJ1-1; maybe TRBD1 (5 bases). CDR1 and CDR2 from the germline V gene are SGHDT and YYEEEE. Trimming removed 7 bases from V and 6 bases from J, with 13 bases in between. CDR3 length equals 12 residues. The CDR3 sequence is CASGFLGAEAFF. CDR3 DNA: TGTGCCAGCGGGTTCTTAGGGGCTGAAGCTTTCTTT.

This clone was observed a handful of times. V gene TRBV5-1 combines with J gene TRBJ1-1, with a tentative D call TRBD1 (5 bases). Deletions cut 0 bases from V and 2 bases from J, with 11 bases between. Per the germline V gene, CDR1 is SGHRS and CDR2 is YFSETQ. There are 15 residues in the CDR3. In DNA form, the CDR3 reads TGCGCCAGCAGCTTGGGTCGGACACCAAACACTGAAGCTTTCTTT. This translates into CASSLGRTPNTEAFF.

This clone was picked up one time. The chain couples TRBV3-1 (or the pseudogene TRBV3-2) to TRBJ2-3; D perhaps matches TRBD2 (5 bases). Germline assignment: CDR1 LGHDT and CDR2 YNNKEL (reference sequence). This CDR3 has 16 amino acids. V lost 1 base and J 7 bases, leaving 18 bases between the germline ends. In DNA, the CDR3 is TGTGCCAGCAGCCAAGGGAGGTCGGGCCCCCGAAATACGCAGTATTTT. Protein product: CASSQGRSGPRNTQYF.

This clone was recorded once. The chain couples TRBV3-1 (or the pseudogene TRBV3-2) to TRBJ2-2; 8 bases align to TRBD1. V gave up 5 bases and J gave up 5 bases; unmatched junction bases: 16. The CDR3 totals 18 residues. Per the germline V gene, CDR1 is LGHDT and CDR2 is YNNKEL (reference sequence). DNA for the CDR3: TGTGCCAGCAGCGAGGGACAGGCACTCTTGGTTCCTACCGGGGAGCTGTTTTTT. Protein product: CASSEGQALLVPTGELFF.

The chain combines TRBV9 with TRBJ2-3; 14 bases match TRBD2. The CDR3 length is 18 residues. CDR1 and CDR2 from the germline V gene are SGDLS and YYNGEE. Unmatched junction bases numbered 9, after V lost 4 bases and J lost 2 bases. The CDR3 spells CASSLGRLAGGYTDTQYF. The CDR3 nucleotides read TGTGCCAGCAGCCTTGGAAGACTAGCGGGGGGGTACACAGATACGCAGTATTTT.

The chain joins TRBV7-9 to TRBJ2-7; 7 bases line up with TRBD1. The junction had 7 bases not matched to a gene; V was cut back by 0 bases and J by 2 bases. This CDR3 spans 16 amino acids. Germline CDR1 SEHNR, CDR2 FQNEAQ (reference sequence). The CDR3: CASSLAGTGVPYEQYF. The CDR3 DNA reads TGTGCCAGCAGCTTAGCGGGTACAGGGGTTCCCTACGAGCAGTACTTC.

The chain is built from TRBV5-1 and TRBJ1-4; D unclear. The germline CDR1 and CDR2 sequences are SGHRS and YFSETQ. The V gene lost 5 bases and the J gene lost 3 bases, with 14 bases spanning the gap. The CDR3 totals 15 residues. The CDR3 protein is CASRDKSSSNEKLFF. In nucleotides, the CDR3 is TGCGCCAGCAGAGACAAGTCCAGCTCTAATGAAAAACTGTTTTTT.

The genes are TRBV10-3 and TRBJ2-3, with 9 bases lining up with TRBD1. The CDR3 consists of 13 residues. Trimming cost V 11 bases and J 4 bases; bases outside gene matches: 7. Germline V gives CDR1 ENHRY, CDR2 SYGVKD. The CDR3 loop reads CAARDRESDTQYF. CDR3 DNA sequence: TGTGCCGCCCGGGACAGGGAATCAGATACGCAGTATTTT.

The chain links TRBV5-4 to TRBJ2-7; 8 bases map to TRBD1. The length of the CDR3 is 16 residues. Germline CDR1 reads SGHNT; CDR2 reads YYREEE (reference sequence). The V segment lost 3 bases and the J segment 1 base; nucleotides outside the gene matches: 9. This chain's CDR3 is CASSSASGTGSYEQYF. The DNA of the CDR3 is TGTGCCAGCAGCTCGGCTTCCGGGACAGGATCCTACGAGCAGTACTTC.

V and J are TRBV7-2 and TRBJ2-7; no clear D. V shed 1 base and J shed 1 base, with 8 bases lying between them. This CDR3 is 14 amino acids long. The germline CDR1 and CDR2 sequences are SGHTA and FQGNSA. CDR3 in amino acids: CASSLGSQSYEQYF. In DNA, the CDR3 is TGTGCCAGCAGCTTAGGAAGTCAGTCCTACGAGCAGTACTTC.

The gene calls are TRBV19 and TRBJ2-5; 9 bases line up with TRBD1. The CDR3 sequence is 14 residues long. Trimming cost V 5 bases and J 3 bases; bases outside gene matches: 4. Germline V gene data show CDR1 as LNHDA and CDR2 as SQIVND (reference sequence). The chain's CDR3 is CASSSGQGKETQYF. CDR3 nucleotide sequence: TGTGCCAGTAGTTCAGGACAGGGGAAAGAGACCCAGTACTTC.

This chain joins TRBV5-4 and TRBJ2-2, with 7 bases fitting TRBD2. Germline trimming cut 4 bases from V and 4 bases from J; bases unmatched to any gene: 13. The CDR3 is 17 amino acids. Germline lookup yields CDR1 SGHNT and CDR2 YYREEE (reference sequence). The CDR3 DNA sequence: TGTGCCAGCAGCCCGGGGGGTCGAGGGGCGGGCACCGGGGAGCTGTTTTTT. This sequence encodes CASSPGGRGAGTGELFF.

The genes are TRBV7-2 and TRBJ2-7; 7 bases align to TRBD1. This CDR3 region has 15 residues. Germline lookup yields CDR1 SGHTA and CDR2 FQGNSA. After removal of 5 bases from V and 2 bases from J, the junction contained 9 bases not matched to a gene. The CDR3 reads CASSPTGTEPYEQYF. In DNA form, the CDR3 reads TGTGCCAGCAGCCCCACCGGGACAGAACCCTACGAGCAGTACTTC.